One sample yielded the 31 T cell receptor beta chains listed below, sequenced in a study of T-cell reconstitution after alpha-beta-depleted transplantation in children. Unique molecular identifiers were built into the TCRbeta library. TCRdb redid the calling of the PCR reads with MiXCR, one entry per CDR3 protein. The table includes around 530,000 distinct CDR3 sequences, about 33% detected once. Material: PBMCs from the stem cell graft donor, obtained from the stem cell graft. The receptors stem from a human donor who donated a stem cell graft to a child with aplastic anemia.

The chain carries TRBV3-1 and TRBJ2-1; D remains unclear. The CDR3 runs 17 residues. Germline CDR1 reads LGHDT; CDR2 reads YNNKEL (reference sequence). The germline V and J ends were trimmed by 1 base and 3 bases, with 16 bases remaining between them. The DNA for the CDR3 is TGTGCCAGCAGCCAAGCCCCCGCGATACGATACTACAATGAGCAGTTCTTC. Encoded protein: CASSQAPAIRYYNEQFF.

The rearrangement links TRBV6-5 to TRBJ2-5; D is undetermined. There are 14 residues in the CDR3. With 2 bases removed from V and 1 base from J, the gap between germline ends came to 8 bases. In germline, CDR1 is MNHEY, CDR2 SVGAGI. The CDR3 nucleotides are TGTGCCAGCAGTTACGGGCAGCCCCAAGAGACCCAGTACTTC. This sequence encodes CASSYGQPQETQYF.

This rearrangement joins TRBV18 to TRBJ2-2, with no clear D. This CDR3 comprises 12 residues. Trimming shortened V by 0 bases and J by 7 bases, and 3 bases separated the two germline ends. From germline, CDR1 is KGHSH and CDR2 LQKENI. CDR3 loop: CASSPPNGELFF. The CDR3 bases are TGTGCCAGCTCACCACCGAACGGGGAGCTGTTTTTT.

J is TRBJ1-2 and V is TRBV6-5, with 8 bases matching TRBD1. This CDR3 has 13 amino acids. V shed 7 bases and J 4 bases; nucleotides not matched to a gene: 5. Germline V gene sequence: CDR1 MNHEY, CDR2 SVGAGI. The CDR3 here is CASKTGTGYGYTF. CDR3 in DNA: TGTGCCAGCAAAACCGGGACAGGCTATGGCTACACCTTC.

The rearrangement joins TRBV7-2 to TRBJ1-4; 7 nucleotides align to TRBD1. Germline assignment: CDR1 SGHTA and CDR2 FQGNSA. Germline trimming cut 5 bases from V and 0 bases from J; bases unmatched to any gene: 6. This CDR3 contains 16 residues. CDR3 residues: CASSIQGPATNEKLFF. CDR3 bases: TGTGCCAGCAGCATACAGGGGCCTGCAACTAATGAAAAACTGTTTTTT.

This clonotype was picked up a small number of times. The chain employs TRBV10-1 and TRBJ2-1, with 8 bases lining up with TRBD2. This CDR3 comprises 14 residues. The germline gives CDR1 WNHNN, CDR2 SYGVQD (reference sequence). Trimming cost V 8 bases and J 5 bases; bases outside gene matches: 8. CDR3: CASSPSGLNNEQFF. The CDR3 DNA follows: TGCGCCAGCTCACCTAGCGGGCTAAACAATGAGCAGTTCTTC.

The chain uses TRBV7-9 and TRBJ2-1; the D is unclear. Germline V lookup: CDR1 SEHNR, CDR2 FQNEAQ (reference sequence). V lost 5 bases and J 5 bases, leaving 16 bases between the germline ends. The CDR3 runs to 15 residues. The CDR3 region is CASSLPGPKDNEQFF. DNA for the CDR3: TGTGCCAGCAGCCTCCCGGGCCCAAAGGACAATGAGCAGTTCTTC.

This clonotype showed up just a few times. V and J are TRBV5-4 and TRBJ2-1; 8 nucleotides agree with TRBD2. The CDR3 consists of 16 residues. J lost 6 bases, V lost 4 bases, and 12 bases had no gene match. Germline V gives CDR1 SGHNT, CDR2 YYREEE (reference sequence). CDR3 DNA: TGTGCCAGCAGCCGCCGGGGGGGGGACAACCCCAATGAGCAGTTCTTC. Translating gives CASSRRGGDNPNEQFF.

The rearrangement links TRBV20-1 to TRBJ2-1; 7 positions match TRBD2. Germline assignment: CDR1 DFQATT and CDR2 SNEGSKA (reference sequence). The ends lost 6 bases at V and 8 bases at J; junction bases unmatched: 13. The CDR3 sequence is 14 residues long. CDR3 in DNA: TGCAGTGCCAGGTCGTCGGGAGGCGGGCATGAGCAGTTCTTC. Amino acids: CSARSSGGGHEQFF.

This sequence joins TRBV6-1 and TRBJ2-5, with TRBD2 as a possible D gene (5 bases). Trimming stripped 6 bases from V and 4 bases from J, with 15 bases between. Germline V gives CDR1 MNHNS, CDR2 SASEGT. This CDR3 region has 14 residues. CDR3 residues: CASSGYGLGETQYF. The CDR3 DNA reads as TGTGCCAGCAGCGGCTATGGACTCGGAGAGACCCAGTACTTC.

This rearrangement joins TRBV3-1 to TRBJ1-3; 7 positions match TRBD1. Unmatched junction bases numbered 6, after V lost 1 base and J lost 3 bases. Germline CDR1 reads LGHDT; CDR2 reads YNNKEL (reference sequence). The length of the CDR3 is 16 residues. CDR3 DNA: TGTGCCAGCAGCCAAGCAGGGGGTTCGTTTGGAAACACCATATATTTT. This codes for CASSQAGGSFGNTIYF.

J is TRBJ2-7 and V is TRBV7-9; 10 positions match TRBD2. Germline V gene data show CDR1 as SEHNR and CDR2 as FQNEAQ (reference sequence). Germline trimming cut 3 bases from V and 6 bases from J; bases unmatched to any gene: 8. CDR3 size: 15 residues. The CDR3 region has the DNA TGTGCCAGCAGCTTGGTACTAGCGGGACACGGCGAGCAGTACTTC. Protein product: CASSLVLAGHGEQYF. Looking up the rest from reference TRBV7-9 and TRBJ2-7 gives the full variable domain: DTGVSQNPRHKITKRGQNVTFRCDPISEHNRLYWYRQTLGQGPEFLTYFQNEAQLEKSRLLSDRFSAERPKGSFSTLEIQRTEQGDSAMYLCASSLVLAGHGEQYFGPGTRLTVT.

The rearrangement joins TRBV18 to TRBJ1-1, with 10 bases aligning to TRBD1. The trim removed 3 bases at V and 4 bases at J, leaving 11 bases unmatched. The V gene's germline CDR1 is KGHSH and CDR2 LQKENI. This CDR3 comprises 17 residues. Written as DNA, the CDR3 is TGTGCCAGCTCACCGAACAACGTGAGGACAGGGGGCACTGAAGCTTTCTTT. It encodes CASSPNNVRTGGTEAFF.

The chain uses TRBV30 and TRBJ2-2; D may be TRBD2 (7 bases). Trimming took 5 bases from V and 1 from J, leaving 20 bases between them. This CDR3 comprises 17 residues. CDR1 and CDR2 from the germline V gene are GTSNPN and SVGIG (reference sequence). Here the CDR3 DNA reads TGTGCCTGGGGGGTCCGGGGGGCCAGAATGAACACCGGGGAGCTGTTTTTT. Amino acid sequence: CAWGVRGARMNTGELFF. The variable domain in full, completed from reference TRBV30 and TRBJ2-2, reads SQTIHQWPATLVQPVGSPLSLECTVEGTSNPNLYWYRQAAGRGLQLLFYSVGIGQISSEVPQNLSASRPQDRQFILSSKKLLLSDSGFYLCAWGVRGARMNTGELFFGEGSRLTVL.

The chain joins TRBV6-5 to TRBJ2-1; TRBD1 or TRBD2 may be the D gene (6 bases each). The V end was cut by 0 bases, the J end by 2 bases, with 14 bases between. The length of the CDR3 is 17 residues. The germline V gene encodes CDR1 MNHEY and CDR2 SVGAGI. CDR3 nucleotides: TGTGCCAGCAGTTACTCCGGGTGGGGGGCGACCTACAATGAGCAGTTCTTC. It codes for CASSYSGWGATYNEQFF.

V usage is TRBV29-1 and J usage is TRBJ2-2; a weak D match, TRBD2 (6 bases). The CDR3 totals 14 residues. Germline V gene lookup returns CDR1 SQVTM and CDR2 ANQGSEA. The V gene lost 1 base and the J gene lost 6 bases, with 12 bases spanning the gap. The CDR3: CSVEGAGMAGELFF. CDR3 coding DNA: TGCAGCGTTGAAGGGGCGGGAATGGCCGGGGAGCTGTTTTTT.

This clonotype is a singleton in its sample. The rearrangement uses TRBV29-1 and TRBJ2-5; D unresolved. The germline V and J ends were trimmed by 4 bases and 5 bases, with 8 bases remaining between them. This CDR3 has 11 amino acids. The V gene's germline CDR1 is SQVTM and CDR2 ANQGSEA. The DNA of the CDR3 is TGCAGCGTTGGGGGATTTGAGACCCAGTACTTC. This sequence encodes CSVGGFETQYF.

V gene TRBV9 combines with J gene TRBJ2-1, with 7 bases fitting TRBD2. The length of the CDR3 is 18 residues. J lost 5 bases, V lost 2 bases, and 16 bases had no gene match. Germline loops: CDR1 SGDLS, CDR2 YYNGEE. The DNA for the CDR3 is TGTGCCAGCAGCGTCGATGGGTCCGGAACGGGAGGAGACAATGAGCAGTTCTTC. Translation: CASSVDGSGTGGDNEQFF.

This rearrangement joins TRBV29-1 to TRBJ2-2; 7 bases are shared with TRBD1. J was trimmed by 5 bases and V by 6 bases; bases with no gene match: 3. CDR3 length equals 12 residues. CDR1 and CDR2 from the germline V gene are SQVTM and ANQGSEA. In DNA form, the CDR3 reads TGCAGCGTGAGACAGGGTACCGGGGAGCTGTTTTTT. Its protein product is CSVRQGTGELFF.

This clonotype was seen once. The chain recombines TRBV12-3 or TRBV12-4 with TRBJ2-1, with D possibly TRBD2 on 6 matching bases. The CDR3 sequence is 17 residues long. Trimming took 3 bases from V and 0 from J, leaving 15 bases between them. The CDR3 coding sequence is TGTGCCAGCAGTTTTTTTGGGGGACTGAGCTCCTACAATGAGCAGTTCTTC. Protein sequence: CASSFFGGLSSYNEQFF.

A few counts support this clonotype. The V call is TRBV5-1, the J call TRBJ2-2; D might be TRBD2 (6 bases). CDR1 and CDR2 (germline): SGHRS, YFSETQ. Trimming took 4 bases from V and 0 from J, leaving 13 bases between them. CDR3 size: 16 residues. DNA for the CDR3: TGCGCCAGCAGCCCCCAGGACTACTCGAACACCGGGGAGCTGTTTTTT. This sequence encodes CASSPQDYSNTGELFF.

The chain carries TRBV12-3 or TRBV12-4 and TRBJ1-1, with D possibly TRBD1 on 6 matching bases. CDR3 length equals 13 residues. V was cut by 5 bases and J by 7 bases, with 14 bases left in between. The CDR3 region is CASSRQAVYEAFF. The DNA of the CDR3 is TGTGCCAGCAGTCGACAGGCAGTGTATGAAGCTTTCTTT.

This clonotype was seen only a few times. The chain joins TRBV12-3 or TRBV12-4 to TRBJ2-1, with 7 bases that match TRBD2. Losses at the gene ends were 4 bases for V and 5 bases for J; bases not matched to a gene: 5. This CDR3 region has 14 residues. The CDR3 DNA sequence: TGTGCCAGCAGTTGGGTAGCGGGCCACAATGAGCAGTTCTTC. Translating gives CASSWVAGHNEQFF.

This chain joins TRBV20-1 and TRBJ2-1, with 8 bases matching TRBD2. CDR1 and CDR2 from the germline V gene are DFQATT and SNEGSKA (reference sequence). The CDR3 covers 19 residues. V lost 6 bases, J lost 0 bases, and 19 bases stayed unmatched. CDR3 DNA: TGCAGTGCCAGGGCGGGGCGGGAGGACTACGGGAGCTCCTACAATGAGCAGTTCTTC. Protein sequence: CSARAGREDYGSSYNEQFF.

A few counts support this clonotype. V gene TRBV30 combines with J gene TRBJ2-2; D is unclear. This CDR3 is built from 11 residues. CDR1 is GTSNPN, CDR2 SVGIG, per germline (reference sequence). Trimming removed 5 bases from V and 7 bases from J, with 8 bases in between. CDR3 sequence: CAWGRDGELFF. The CDR3 DNA follows: TGTGCCTGGGGAAGGGACGGGGAGCTGTTTTTT.

This chain connects TRBV20-1 to TRBJ2-7; D gene ambiguous. Germline V gene data show CDR1 as DFQATT and CDR2 as SNEGSKA (reference sequence). Trimming stripped 2 bases from V and 1 base from J, with 3 bases between. The CDR3 spans 11 residues. CDR3 bases: TGCAGTGCTAGACCGTCCTACGAGCAGTACTTC. Its protein product is CSARPSYEQYF.

The genes are TRBV12-3 or TRBV12-4 and TRBJ2-7, with 8 bases aligning to TRBD2. The CDR3 consists of 16 residues. V shed 6 bases, J shed 0 bases, and the junction held 10 bases outside the gene matches. The CDR3 DNA reads as TGTGCCAGCAGGTCCTCCGGGACTAGGAGCTCCTACGAGCAGTACTTC. It specifies CASRSSGTRSSYEQYF.

This clonotype has only a few counts. V and J are TRBV7-9 and TRBJ1-1; D gene unclear. CDR1 and CDR2 from the germline V gene are SEHNR and FQNEAQ (reference sequence). The CDR3 runs 15 residues. V lost 5 bases, J lost 7 bases, and 20 bases lay in between. CDR3 sequence reads: CASSPDGRRADEAFF. The CDR3 DNA sequence: TGTGCCAGCAGCCCCGATGGACGGAGAGCGGATGAAGCTTTCTTT.

CDR3 amino acids: CASSTSGLGYTF. CDR3 DNA: TGTGCCAGCAGTACCTCGGGGCTCGGCTACACCTTC. This sequence joins TRBV27 and TRBJ1-2; D might be TRBD1 (5 bases). This CDR3 contains 12 residues. CDR1 and CDR2 (germline): MNHEY, SMNVEV (reference sequence). The V gene lost 5 bases and the J gene lost 8 bases, with 12 bases spanning the gap.

This chain connects TRBV30 to TRBJ2-5, with 9 positions matching TRBD1. V dropped 0 bases and J dropped 3; count of bases not matched to a gene: 8. The germline gives CDR1 GTSNPN, CDR2 SVGIG (reference sequence). This CDR3 is built from 16 residues. CDR3 sequence: CAWSVGMGQGKETQYF. DNA for the CDR3: TGTGCCTGGAGTGTGGGTATGGGACAGGGAAAAGAGACCCAGTACTTC.

The genes are TRBV3-1 and TRBJ2-1; 10 bases are a match to TRBD1. J was trimmed by 7 bases and V by 10 bases; bases with no gene match: 7. Per the germline V gene, CDR1 is LGHDT and CDR2 is YNNKEL (reference sequence). The CDR3 is 13 amino acids. The CDR3 is CATKGQGENEQFF. DNA of the CDR3: TGTGCCACCAAAGGACAGGGGGAGAATGAGCAGTTCTTC.